These T cell receptor beta chains were read from a single sample in a study of shared clonotypes between healthy human individuals. Clones were read by immunoSEQ multiplex PCR, and TCRdb kept only the in-frame ones, dropping some. The sample records 2 million to 2.5 million clones, approximately 93% being singletons. Sequencing was carried out using naive CD4+ T cells from PBMCs. Source of these receptors: a man between 18 and 29 years old in good health. Some clones in this sample may be carry-over from other donors' samples. The CDR3 runs from the conserved cysteine through the conserved F or W. The D gene is left open where the match is weak. Clone size, where shown, is once, few, many, or a class for clones that have expanded.

j_call: TRBJ2-1; d_call: NA; v_call: TRBV19; clone_size: NA; cdr3_aa: CASRGGWEQFF; cdr3_nt: TGTGCCAGTAGGGGAGGATGGGAGCAGTTCTTC
j_call: TRBJ1-2; d_call: TRBD1; v_call: TRBV5-1; clone_size: NA; cdr3_aa: CASSSLTGDYGYTF; cdr3_nt: TGCGCCAGCAGCTCCCTGACAGGGGACTATGGCTACACCTTC
j_call: TRBJ2-6; d_call: TRBD1; v_call: TRBV10-3; clone_size: few; cdr3_aa: CAISPQGAGANVLTF; cdr3_nt: TGTGCCATCTCCCCACAGGGGGCTGGGGCCAACGTCCTGACTTTC
j_call: TRBJ2-3; d_call: NA; v_call: TRBV11-3; clone_size: NA; cdr3_aa: CASSESRAGSTDTQYF; cdr3_nt: TGTGCCAGCAGCGAGTCCCGAGCAGGCTCCACAGATACGCAGTATTTT
j_call: TRBJ2-3; d_call: TRBD2; v_call: TRBV10-1; clone_size: NA; cdr3_aa: CASSEKSGTDTQYF; cdr3_nt: TGCGCCAGCAGTGAGAAGAGCGGGACGGATACGCAGTATTTT
j_call: TRBJ1-1; d_call: NA; v_call: TRBV4-1; clone_size: few; cdr3_aa: CASSQGGNTEAFF; cdr3_nt: TGCGCCAGCAGCCAAGGGGGGAACACTGAAGCTTTCTTT
j_call: TRBJ2-2; d_call: TRBD1; v_call: TRBV5-1; clone_size: NA; cdr3_aa: CASTGAQNTGELFF; cdr3_nt: TGCGCCAGTACAGGGGCCCAAAACACCGGGGAGCTGTTTTTT
j_call: TRBJ2-5; d_call: NA; v_call: TRBV20-1; clone_size: once; cdr3_aa: CSAPLGETQYF; cdr3_nt: TGCAGTGCCCCGTTGGGAGAGACCCAGTACTTC
j_call: TRBJ2-1; d_call: NA; v_call: TRBV11-2; clone_size: NA; cdr3_aa: CASSSPRDNEQFF; cdr3_nt: TGTGCCAGCAGCTCCCCGCGGGACAATGAGCAGTTCTTC
j_call: TRBJ2-1; d_call: NA; v_call: TRBV9; clone_size: NA; cdr3_aa: CASSGRLRSSYNEQFF; cdr3_nt: TGTGCCAGCAGCGGACGCCTCAGGAGCTCCTACAATGAGCAGTTCTTC
j_call: TRBJ1-1; d_call: NA; v_call: TRBV5-1; clone_size: NA; cdr3_aa: CASSLGATPMNTEAFF; cdr3_nt: TGCGCCAGCAGCTTGGGGGCCACCCCTATGAACACTGAAGCTTTCTTT
j_call: TRBJ2-5; d_call: TRBD2; v_call: TRBV29-1; clone_size: NA; cdr3_aa: CSGGLAGIETQYF; cdr3_nt: TGCAGCGGCGGACTAGCGGGAATTGAGACCCAGTACTTC
j_call: TRBJ1-1; d_call: NA; v_call: TRBV28; clone_size: NA; cdr3_aa: CASSPRQVMNTEAFF; cdr3_nt: TGTGCCAGCAGTCCGCGACAGGTCATGAACACTGAAGCTTTCTTT
j_call: TRBJ2-7; d_call: NA; v_call: TRBV7-2; clone_size: NA; cdr3_aa: CASSLAVVDRAYEQYF; cdr3_nt: TGTGCCAGCAGCTTAGCCGTGGTAGATAGGGCCTACGAGCAGTACTTC
j_call: TRBJ2-5; d_call: TRBD1; v_call: TRBV28; clone_size: NA; cdr3_aa: CASRGQGGQETQYF; cdr3_nt: TGTGCCAGCAGGGGACAGGGGGGTCAAGAGACCCAGTACTTC
j_call: TRBJ2-3; d_call: NA; v_call: TRBV28; clone_size: NA; cdr3_aa: CASTRTGPDTQYF; cdr3_nt: TGTGCCAGCACCCGCACAGGGCCCGATACGCAGTATTTT
j_call: TRBJ1-5; d_call: NA; v_call: TRBV18; clone_size: once; cdr3_aa: CASSPSWSGGRDQPQHF; cdr3_nt: TGTGCCAGCTCACCTTCCTGGTCGGGGGGCAGAGATCAGCCCCAGCATTTT
j_call: TRBJ1-1; d_call: TRBD1; v_call: TRBV19; clone_size: NA; cdr3_aa: CASSTGQGISEAFF; cdr3_nt: TGTGCCAGTAGTACGGGACAGGGTATCTCTGAAGCTTTCTTT
j_call: TRBJ1-1; d_call: NA; v_call: TRBV29-1; clone_size: NA; cdr3_aa: CSYFREEAFF; cdr3_nt: TGCAGCTACTTCAGGGAAGAAGCTTTCTTT
j_call: TRBJ2-1; d_call: TRBD2; v_call: TRBV12-5; clone_size: NA; cdr3_aa: CASGASGGNEQFF; cdr3_nt: TGTGCTAGTGGTGCGTCGGGAGGTAATGAGCAGTTCTTC
j_call: TRBJ2-1; d_call: TRBD2; v_call: TRBV9; clone_size: NA; cdr3_aa: CASSVAGTSVYNEQFF; cdr3_nt: TGTGCCAGCAGCGTAGCTGGGACTAGCGTATACAATGAGCAGTTCTTC
j_call: TRBJ2-1; d_call: NA; v_call: TRBV5-1; clone_size: NA; cdr3_aa: CASSTPVGRGYNGNEQFF; cdr3_nt: TGCGCCAGCAGCACCCCGGTGGGCAGGGGCTACAACGGCAATGAGCAGTTCTTC
j_call: TRBJ2-2; d_call: NA; v_call: TRBV9; clone_size: NA; cdr3_aa: CASSVGRVGTGELFF; cdr3_nt: TGTGCCAGCAGCGTAGGAAGGGTGGGCACCGGGGAGCTGTTTTTT
j_call: TRBJ2-7; d_call: NA; v_call: TRBV28; clone_size: NA; cdr3_aa: CALGGSYEQYF; cdr3_nt: TGTGCCCTAGGAGGGTCCTACGAGCAGTACTTC
j_call: TRBJ2-1; d_call: TRBD1; v_call: TRBV10-3; clone_size: NA; cdr3_aa: CAARTGTGVDEQFF; cdr3_nt: TGTGCCGCCCGAACCGGGACAGGGGTGGATGAGCAGTTCTTC
j_call: TRBJ2-3; d_call: TRBD2; v_call: TRBV9; clone_size: NA; cdr3_aa: CASSIGLAGRDTQYF; cdr3_nt: TGTGCCAGCAGCATTGGACTAGCGGGAAGAGATACGCAGTATTTT
j_call: TRBJ2-7; d_call: TRBD1; v_call: TRBV19; clone_size: few; cdr3_aa: CASSMTGSSYEQYF; cdr3_nt: TGTGCCAGTAGTATGACAGGGAGCTCCTACGAGCAGTACTTC
j_call: TRBJ1-1; d_call: NA; v_call: TRBV18; clone_size: NA; cdr3_aa: CASSPISGTRAAFF; cdr3_nt: TGTGCCAGCTCACCGATCTCCGGGACCCGGGCCGCTTTCTTT
j_call: TRBJ1-1; d_call: NA; v_call: TRBV2; clone_size: NA; cdr3_aa: CASSEAYLFIRAFF; cdr3_nt: TGTGCCAGCAGTGAAGCTTATCTATTTATTCGAGCTTTCTTT
j_call: TRBJ2-1; d_call: NA; v_call: TRBV18; clone_size: NA; cdr3_aa: CASSPKRLGLLNSYNEQFF; cdr3_nt: TGTGCCAGCTCGCCCAAGCGTTTGGGACTCCTAAACTCCTACAATGAGCAGTTCTTC
j_call: TRBJ1-1; d_call: NA; v_call: TRBV28; clone_size: NA; cdr3_aa: CASSLYMTQGWTEAFF; cdr3_nt: TGTGCCAGCAGTTTATATATGACCCAGGGGTGGACTGAAGCTTTCTTT
j_call: TRBJ2-5; d_call: NA; v_call: TRBV5-1; clone_size: NA; cdr3_aa: CASSLTPGIQETQYF; cdr3_nt: TGCGCCAGCAGCTTGACCCCAGGGATCCAAGAGACCCAGTACTTC
j_call: TRBJ2-2; d_call: TRBD1; v_call: TRBV9; clone_size: NA; cdr3_aa: CASSVAGTGGHTGELFF; cdr3_nt: TGTGCCAGCAGCGTAGCTGGGACAGGTGGGCACACCGGGGAGCTGTTTTTT
j_call: TRBJ2-1; d_call: NA; v_call: TRBV28; clone_size: NA; cdr3_aa: CASSLVTPNEQFF; cdr3_nt: TGTGCCAGCAGTTTGGTGACTCCCAATGAGCAGTTCTTC
j_call: TRBJ1-1; d_call: NA; v_call: TRBV9; clone_size: NA; cdr3_aa: CASSVAPFGQHTEAFF; cdr3_nt: TGTGCCAGCAGCGTAGCTCCGTTCGGACAGCACACTGAAGCTTTCTTT
j_call: TRBJ1-1; d_call: NA; v_call: TRBV29-1; clone_size: NA; cdr3_aa: CSGQGYRTEAFF; cdr3_nt: TGCAGCGGTCAGGGGTATCGCACTGAAGCTTTCTTT
j_call: TRBJ2-1; d_call: NA; v_call: TRBV28; clone_size: once; cdr3_aa: CASRGTSYNEQFF; cdr3_nt: TGTGCCTCCCGGGGTACGTCCTACAATGAGCAGTTCTTC